This T cell receptor (beta chain) was profiled in a study of Tregs in tolerant kidney transplant recipients (dated by TCRdb to about 2019). The study in broad terms: TCRbeta sequencing was used in the study to identify donor-specific regulatory T cells before combined kidney and bone marrow transplantation, and the identified cells were then tracked after transplant. Results the study describes overall, beyond this receptor: Because the PCR primers were changed over time for some patients, nucleotide-level comparison could not be performed across the samples from those patients. Donor-specific Treg expansion was found to exceed global Treg expansion in tolerant patients, suggesting antigen-driven rather than nonspecific expansion. Biological reproducibility was not directly assessed, although technical replication error appeared to be minimal. Expanding Tregs with activated donor B cells appeared to identify the most biologically relevant and donor-specific TCRbeta repertoire. The study was limited by small patient numbers, and the findings need validation in larger populations and under other immunosuppression protocols.

As concerns this clone: Its cognate antigen has yet to be identified. No qualities accompany the bases; no much larger clone lies one base away.

The transplants used related donors along with nonmyeloablative bone marrow transplantation, and in the human trials mixed chimerism was transient. Thawed PBMCs were FACS-sorted into unstimulated Tregs (CD4+CD25+CD127-), CD4+ non-Tregs (CD4+CD25-), CD4 cells and CD8 cells. The patients were a few recipients of combined kidney and bone marrow transplants from the ITN036ST trial, and samples were available only from these trial subjects. Healthy control blood was processed to PBMCs by Ficoll density gradient and cryopreserved, and patient PBMCs were collected before and after transplant. For TCRbeta CDR3 sequencing, genomic DNA was extracted from sorted cells using the QIAGEN DNeasy Blood and Tissue Kit. Through immunoSEQ, high-throughput TCRbeta CDR3 sequencing was done commercially, including PCR amplification with internal controls and bias correction. In the authors' own workflow: Unique productive TCRbeta sequences were defined by CDR3 nucleotide sequence where primers matched, and otherwise by CDR3 amino acid sequence together with Vbeta and Jbeta genes. As a correction for sorting error, sequences shared between sorted populations at a frequency ratio of 2:1 or less were discarded, and the remaining shared sequences were assigned to the higher population. A sequence was defined as donor-reactive if the sequence was expanded at least 5-fold in CFSE-low cells compared with unstimulated cells and had a frequency of at least 0.01% in CFSE-low cells. Repertoire divergence was quantified by Jensen-Shannon divergence using the top 100 TCRbeta sequences ranked by frequency. For samples with multiple sequencing runs, sorting error was corrected separately for each run before the runs were pooled. Sourced from immuneACCESS, this table was stored by TCRdb with only in-frame sequences that have V and J called. A share of the clones is absent; for the studies checked, an unresolved V gene accounts for under half, and the remainder has no known explanation. The V and J calls and clone size were taken over from that table, and D and trimming were inferred from the DNA. A total of about 81,000 clones appear in this sample, 91% of them only once. Roughly 1.4% of the sample is in the top ten clones.

From the cysteine through the phenylalanine, the CDR3 covers 15 amino acids. Just CDR3 DNA is preserved here, 45 bases in frame from base 1. CDR1 and CDR2 were assigned from the germline V gene as SGHRS and YFSETQ. V lost 4 bases and J lost 5 bases, and the count of bases not matched to a germline gene is 11. The sample consisted of CD4+ T cells from blood (PBMCs), taken 24 months after the transplant. The sequence links TRBV5-1 to TRBJ2-5, with 7 junctional bases fitting TRBD1. The TCR originated in a human patient who received a combined kidney and bone marrow transplant. A transplant means some T cells may be of graft donor rather than patient origin. The CDR3 region has the sequence CASSGLQGPQETQYF. DNA sequence: TGCGCCAGCAGCGGCCTACAGGGGCCACAGGAGACCCAGTACTTC.